This TCR beta chain is drawn from a study of blood T cell repertoires in COVID-19. Looking at the study overall: Both acute and convalescent COVID-19 samples were obtained from the United States, Italy and Spain. In each case, the material was cDNA or gDNA derived from T cells, B-cell-depleted T cells, or PBMCs.

Under the authors' procedure: Reference gene primers were amplified, and this amplification served to estimate nucleated cell counts. Here immunoSEQ multiplex PCR was the method, and the copy in TCRdb shows in-frame clones only, minus some. The V and J calls and clone size were taken over from that table, and D and trimming were inferred from the DNA. The sample lists roughly 330,000 clones, more than 75% seen once, with roughly 5.2% in the top ten. Participants reported their clinical history, and cohort assignment relied on those reports. The clonotype was recovered from a woman under 40 who had recovered from COVID-19. What was sequenced was PBMCs or T cells enriched from blood (not recorded which).

The CDR3 reads CASSVGGATGQETQYF. The CDR3 DNA is TGTGCCAGCAGCGTAGGCGGGGCGACGGGCCAAGAGACCCAGTACTTC. The chain is built from TRBV9 and TRBJ2-5; possible D gene TRBD2, 6 bases. The CDR3 contains 16 residues. The germline gives CDR1 SGDLS, CDR2 YYNGEE. V lost 0 bases and J 1 base, leaving 13 bases between the germline ends.